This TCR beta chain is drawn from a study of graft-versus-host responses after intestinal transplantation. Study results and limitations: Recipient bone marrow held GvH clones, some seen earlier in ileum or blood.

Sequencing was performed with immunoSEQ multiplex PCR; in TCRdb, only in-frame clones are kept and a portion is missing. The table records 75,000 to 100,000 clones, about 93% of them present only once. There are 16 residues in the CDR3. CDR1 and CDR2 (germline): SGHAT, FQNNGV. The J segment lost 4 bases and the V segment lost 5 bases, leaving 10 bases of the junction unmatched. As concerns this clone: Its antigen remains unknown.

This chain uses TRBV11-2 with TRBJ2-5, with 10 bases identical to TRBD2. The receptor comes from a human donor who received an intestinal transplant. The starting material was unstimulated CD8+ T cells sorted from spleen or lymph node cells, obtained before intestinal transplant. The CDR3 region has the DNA TGTGCCAGCAGCCTCGCAGCGGGAGGGCTGGGAGAGACCCAGTACTTC. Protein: CASSLAAGGLGETQYF.